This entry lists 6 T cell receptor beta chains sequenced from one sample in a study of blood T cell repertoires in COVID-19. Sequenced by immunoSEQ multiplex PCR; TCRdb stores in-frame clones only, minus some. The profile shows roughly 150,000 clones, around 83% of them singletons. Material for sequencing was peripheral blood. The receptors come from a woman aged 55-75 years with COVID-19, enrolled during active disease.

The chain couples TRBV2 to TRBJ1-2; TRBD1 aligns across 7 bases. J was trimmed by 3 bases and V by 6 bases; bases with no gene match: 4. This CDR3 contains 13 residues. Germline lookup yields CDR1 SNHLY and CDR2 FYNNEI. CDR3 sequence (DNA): TGTGCCAGCAGCCACGACAGGGACTATGGCTACACCTTC. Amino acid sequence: CASSHDRDYGYTF.

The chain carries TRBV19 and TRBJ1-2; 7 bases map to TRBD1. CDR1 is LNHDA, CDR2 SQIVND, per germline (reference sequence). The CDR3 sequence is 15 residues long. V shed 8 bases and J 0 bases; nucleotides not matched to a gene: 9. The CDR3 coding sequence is TGTGCCAGTCGCGAGGGACAGAGCACTAACTATGGCTACACCTTC. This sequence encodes CASREGQSTNYGYTF.

In DNA form, the CDR3 reads TGTGCCAGCAGTCCCCACCAGGGAACAGATACGCAGTATTTT. Amino acid sequence: CASSPHQGTDTQYF. The gene calls are TRBV27 and TRBJ2-3; perhaps TRBD1 as D (5 bases). Between the trimmed V and J ends, which lost 5 bases and 3 bases, there was a span of 12 bases. Germline values: CDR1 MNHEY, CDR2 SMNVEV (reference sequence). The CDR3 contains 14 residues.

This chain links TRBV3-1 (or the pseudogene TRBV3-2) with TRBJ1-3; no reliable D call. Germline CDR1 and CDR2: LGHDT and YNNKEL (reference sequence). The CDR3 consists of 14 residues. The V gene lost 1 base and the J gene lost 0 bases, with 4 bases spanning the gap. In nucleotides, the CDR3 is TGTGCCAGCAGCCAAGGTCTCTCTGGAAACACCATATATTTT. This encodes CASSQGLSGNTIYF.

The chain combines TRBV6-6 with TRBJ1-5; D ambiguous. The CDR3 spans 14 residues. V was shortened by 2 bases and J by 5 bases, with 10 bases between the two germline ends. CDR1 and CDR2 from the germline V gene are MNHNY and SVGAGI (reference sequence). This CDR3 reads CASSYEESDQPQHF. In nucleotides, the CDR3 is TGTGCCAGCAGTTACGAGGAGTCGGATCAGCCCCAGCATTTT.

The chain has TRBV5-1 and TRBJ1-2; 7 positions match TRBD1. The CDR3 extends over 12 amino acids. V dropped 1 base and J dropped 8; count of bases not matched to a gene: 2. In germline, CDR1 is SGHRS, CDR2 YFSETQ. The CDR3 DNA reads TGCGCCAGCAGCTTGATAGGGGGCGGCTACACCTTC. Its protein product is CASSLIGGGYTF.